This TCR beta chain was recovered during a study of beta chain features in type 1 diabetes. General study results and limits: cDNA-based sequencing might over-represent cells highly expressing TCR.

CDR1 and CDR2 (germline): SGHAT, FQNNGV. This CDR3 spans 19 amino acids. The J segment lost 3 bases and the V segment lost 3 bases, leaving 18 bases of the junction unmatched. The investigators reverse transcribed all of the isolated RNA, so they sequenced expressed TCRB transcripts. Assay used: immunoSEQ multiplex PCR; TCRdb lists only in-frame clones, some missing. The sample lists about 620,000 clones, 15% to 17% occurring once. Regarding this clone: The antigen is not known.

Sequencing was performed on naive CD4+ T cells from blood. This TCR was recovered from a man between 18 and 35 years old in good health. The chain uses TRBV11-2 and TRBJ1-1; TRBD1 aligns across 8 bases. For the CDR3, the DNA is TGTGCCAGCAGCTTTGCTCGTACAGGGGGATTAGCGATTTACACTGAAGCTTTCTTT. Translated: CASSFARTGGLAIYTEAFF.